A single sample gave rise to the 24 T cell receptor beta chains below, sequenced in a study of chemoradiotherapy in HPV16-positive cancers. The repertoire was sequenced with immunoSEQ multiplex PCR; TCRdb's copy has only in-frame clones and lacks some. Among about 68,000 clones, around nine tenths were seen once, and the ten largest hold 4.2%. The specimen comprised blood, sampled from a patient who underwent chemoradiotherapy. The receptors here all came from a human donor with HPV-associated anogenital cancer.

The J gene is TRBJ1-1, the V gene TRBV10-3; the match to TRBD1 covers 7 bases. The V segment lost 10 bases and the J segment 5 bases; nucleotides outside the gene matches: 10. This CDR3 spans 13 amino acids. In germline, CDR1 is ENHRY, CDR2 SYGVKD. The chain's CDR3 is CASTQGIGTEAFF. CDR3 DNA: TGTGCCAGCACACAGGGGATAGGGACTGAAGCTTTCTTT.

The chain recombines TRBV20-1 with TRBJ2-7, with TRBD2 as a possible D gene (5 bases). V lost 6 bases and J 3 bases, leaving 9 bases between the germline ends. The CDR3 sequence is 11 residues long. Looked up from germline, CDR1 is DFQATT and CDR2 is SNEGSKA (reference sequence). The CDR3 is CSARTFYEQYF. The CDR3 DNA sequence: TGCAGTGCCAGGACTTTCTACGAGCAGTACTTC.

V and J are TRBV7-9 and TRBJ2-7, with 15 bases aligning to TRBD2. V dropped 5 bases and J dropped 4; count of bases not matched to a gene: 12. The germline gives CDR1 SEHNR, CDR2 FQNEAQ (reference sequence). This CDR3 contains 18 residues. The CDR3 sequence: CASSPVGGLAGGSYEQYF. CDR3 DNA: TGTGCCAGCAGCCCCGTGGGGGGACTAGCGGGGGGTTCATACGAGCAGTACTTC.

V gene TRBV19 combines with J gene TRBJ1-5; perhaps TRBD1 as D (5 bases). CDR1 and CDR2 from the germline V gene are LNHDA and SQIVND (reference sequence). The CDR3 spans 14 residues. V was clipped by 7 bases and J by 6 bases, with 16 bases between them. CDR3 region: CASKVGVGSQPQHF. The CDR3 DNA follows: TGTGCCAGTAAGGTGGGGGTCGGGAGTCAGCCCCAGCATTTT.

J is TRBJ1-6 and V is TRBV28; TRBD1 agrees at 7 bases. V was pared by 2 bases and J by 8 bases, with 9 bases of the junction left unmatched. CDR1 is MDHEN and CDR2 is SYDVKM in the germline V gene. The CDR3 sequence is 16 residues long. The CDR3 nucleotides read TGTGCCAGCAGTTTAGGAGGGGGCGGGCTGGATTCACCCCTCCACTTT. Amino acids: CASSLGGGGLDSPLHF.

J is TRBJ2-5 and V is TRBV6-1; 14 nucleotides match TRBD2. V shed 6 bases and J 5 bases; nucleotides not matched to a gene: 5. CDR3 length equals 15 residues. The germline V gene has CDR1 MNHNS and CDR2 SASEGT. As DNA, the CDR3 is TGTGCCAGCAGCCGACTAGCGGGGGGGCGGGAGACCCAGTACTTC. Protein product: CASSRLAGGRETQYF.

The V gene is TRBV6-1, the J gene TRBJ1-2, with 9 nucleotides matching TRBD1. Germline assignment: CDR1 MNHNS and CDR2 SASEGT. The junction had 8 bases not matched to a gene; V was cut back by 5 bases and J by 4 bases. The CDR3 is 15 residues long. As DNA, the CDR3 is TGTGCCAGCAGTCAAGACAGGGGGGGAAGCTATGGCTACACCTTC. Encoded protein: CASSQDRGGSYGYTF.

The CDR3 reads CASSPKDKAYF. CDR3 nucleotides: TGTGCCAGCTCTCCCAAGGACAAAGCCTACTTC. The chain joins TRBV7-9 to TRBJ2-5, with D perhaps TRBD1 (5 bases). Germline V gives CDR1 SEHNR, CDR2 FQNEAQ (reference sequence). The CDR3 consists of 11 residues. Trimming removed 8 bases at V and 14 bases at J, with 18 bases between.

The chain employs TRBV5-1 and TRBJ2-3; D is undetermined. V was shortened by 2 bases and J by 2 bases, with 18 bases between the two germline ends. Looked up from germline, CDR1 is SGHRS and CDR2 is YFSETQ. This CDR3 spans 17 amino acids. The CDR3 is CASSFTGIFRHTDTQYF. The CDR3, as DNA: TGCGCCAGCAGCTTCACTGGTATTTTTAGGCACACAGATACGCAGTATTTT.

The V and J genes are TRBV18 and TRBJ1-6; 7 positions agree with TRBD1. Germline V gives CDR1 KGHSH, CDR2 LQKENI. The length of the CDR3 is 15 residues. With 3 bases clipped from V and 5 bases from J, the junction kept 4 bases outside the gene matches. The CDR3 region has the DNA TGTGCCAGCTCACCCGGGACAGCGAATAATTCACCCCTCCACTTT. It codes for CASSPGTANNSPLHF.

The table lists this clone with a count of one. The V call is TRBV27, the J call TRBJ2-7; 9 bases fit TRBD2. The trim removed 7 bases at V and 3 bases at J, leaving 7 bases unmatched. Looked up from germline, CDR1 is MNHEY and CDR2 is SMNVEV (reference sequence). The CDR3 contains 14 residues. In DNA form, the CDR3 reads TGTGCCAGCAATGGAGCGGGAGGACTCTACGAGCAGTACTTC. This gives the protein CASNGAGGLYEQYF.

A single count supports this clone. J is TRBJ2-7 and V is TRBV5-1; maybe TRBD2 (7 bases). CDR1 and CDR2 (germline): SGHRS, YFSETQ. CDR3 size: 15 residues. V lost 4 bases and J 8 bases, leaving 22 bases between the germline ends. In DNA, the CDR3 is TGCGCCAGCAGCGGGGACACCGGGGGGCCTACGAAGCAGTACTTC. Translated: CASSGDTGGPTKQYF. Full variable domain (outside the CDR3, taken from reference TRBV5-1 and TRBJ2-7): KAGVTQTPRYLIKTRGQQVTLSCSPISGHRSVSWYQQTPGQGLQFLFEYFSETQRNKGNFPGRFSGRQFSNSRSEMNVSTLELGDSALYLCASSGDTGGPTKQYFGPGTRLTVT.

This rearrangement joins TRBV5-3 to TRBJ1-2; possibly TRBD1 for D (5 bases). TRBV5-3 is reported as an ORF; its role is uncertain. The CDR3 runs 12 residues. V lost 8 bases to trimming and J lost 4 bases, with 12 bases between them. Written as DNA, the CDR3 is TGTGCCAGCAGCGTGGGGCCCTATGGCTACACCTTC. It encodes CASSVGPYGYTF.

This sequence joins TRBV18 and TRBJ2-1; TRBD2 matches at 8 bases. The CDR3 is made up of 14 amino acids. Losses at the gene ends were 8 bases for V and 0 bases for J; bases not matched to a gene: 3. Germline CDR1 is KGHSH and CDR2 is LQKENI. CDR3 region: CASAGGASYNEQFF. The CDR3 nucleotides are TGTGCCAGCGCCGGGGGGGCCTCCTACAATGAGCAGTTCTTC.

The chain carries TRBV2 and TRBJ1-2, with unresolved D. CDR3 length: 14 amino acids. In germline, CDR1 is SNHLY, CDR2 FYNNEI. V dropped 4 bases and J dropped 0 bases, with 9 bases sitting between them. The CDR3 region has the DNA TGTGCCAGCAGTGTGTACAGAACTAACTATGGCTACACCTTC. Translated: CASSVYRTNYGYTF.

The V call is TRBV7-9, the J call TRBJ2-2; D not resolved. The CDR3 length is 13 residues. The V end was cut by 2 bases, the J end by 2 bases, with 3 bases between. Looked up from germline, CDR1 is SEHNR and CDR2 is FQNEAQ (reference sequence). The CDR3 DNA sequence: TGTGCCAGCAGCTTATATAACACCGGGGAGCTGTTTTTT. Translation gives CASSLYNTGELFF. Combining the CDR3 with reference TRBV7-9 and TRBJ2-2 gives the whole variable domain DTGVSQNPRHKITKRGQNVTFRCDPISEHNRLYWYRQTLGQGPEFLTYFQNEAQLEKSRLLSDRFSAERPKGSFSTLEIQRTEQGDSAMYLCASSLYNTGELFFGEGSRLTVL.

The V and J genes are TRBV27 and TRBJ1-1, with no clear D. V was clipped by 6 bases and J by 1 base, with 9 bases between them. CDR1 and CDR2 from the germline V gene are MNHEY and SMNVEV (reference sequence). CDR3 length: 13 residues. This chain's CDR3 is CASRYYPNTEAFF. The DNA for the CDR3 is TGTGCCAGCAGATACTACCCGAACACTGAAGCTTTCTTT.

V is TRBV4-2 and J is TRBJ2-7, with 9 bases that match TRBD1. The V gene end was trimmed by 3 bases and the J gene end by 1 base; junction bases not matched to a gene: 7. Germline CDR1 LGHNA, CDR2 YNFKEQ. This CDR3 has 16 residues. Written as DNA, the CDR3 is TGTGCCAGCAGCCAGGCCGGGACAGGGAATTCCTACGAGCAGTACTTC. This encodes CASSQAGTGNSYEQYF.

The chain employs TRBV28 and TRBJ1-3, with 9 bases fitting TRBD1. Germline V CDR1 and CDR2: MDHEN, SYDVKM. The CDR3 is 17 amino acids. The V gene end was trimmed by 4 bases and the J gene end by 1 base; junction bases not matched to a gene: 8. CDR3 nucleotide sequence: TGTGCCAGCAGTTCCGGACAGGGGCGGAAATCTGGAAACACCATATATTTT. Its translation is CASSSGQGRKSGNTIYF.

V gene TRBV5-1 combines with J gene TRBJ2-3; a possible D gene is TRBD2 (6 bases). The V end lost 7 bases, the J end lost 0 bases, and 15 bases lay between the germline ends. The CDR3 extends over 15 amino acids. Germline V gene lookup returns CDR1 SGHRS and CDR2 YFSETQ. CDR3 in amino acids: CASGREPTSTDTQYF. CDR3 DNA sequence: TGCGCCAGCGGCCGGGAGCCAACTAGCACAGATACGCAGTATTTT.

The chain is built from TRBV29-1 and TRBJ1-5; unclear D gene. V lost 5 bases, J lost 3 bases, and 14 bases lay in between. The CDR3 sequence is 14 residues long. Germline assignment: CDR1 SQVTM and CDR2 ANQGSEA. Written as DNA, the CDR3 is TGCAGCGTTCGAAGCGAAAACTCCAATCAGCCCCAGCATTTT. It specifies CSVRSENSNQPQHF.

This clone appeared once. This chain uses TRBV7-9 with TRBJ2-5; TRBD2 aligns across 12 bases. The J call is uncertain, as TRBJ2-7 better fits the DNA end. The CDR3 is made up of 16 amino acids. Germline V gene lookup returns CDR1 SEHNR and CDR2 FQNEAQ (reference sequence). CDR3 region: CASSPYLTSGRFEQYF. The CDR3 DNA sequence: TGTGCCAGCAGCCCTTACCTGACTAGCGGGAGATTCGAGCAGTACTTC.

CDR3 protein: CASTLAGTGGGEQYF. The CDR3 DNA reads as TGTGCCAGCACCCTAGCCGGGACAGGGGGAGGAGAGCAGTACTTC. The chain carries TRBV6-5 and TRBJ2-7; 11 nucleotides match TRBD1. V lost 7 bases and J lost 7; bases outside the gene matches: 12. From germline, CDR1 is MNHEY and CDR2 SVGAGI. This CDR3 spans 15 amino acids.

The V and J genes are TRBV19 and TRBJ2-7; D remains ambiguous. This CDR3 contains 12 residues. The V end lost 5 bases, the J end lost 1 base, and 6 bases lay between the germline ends. The germline CDR1 and CDR2 sequences are LNHDA and SQIVND (reference sequence). CDR3 DNA: TGTGCCAGTAGTGCCGGATCCTACGAGCAGTACTTC. Its protein product is CASSAGSYEQYF.